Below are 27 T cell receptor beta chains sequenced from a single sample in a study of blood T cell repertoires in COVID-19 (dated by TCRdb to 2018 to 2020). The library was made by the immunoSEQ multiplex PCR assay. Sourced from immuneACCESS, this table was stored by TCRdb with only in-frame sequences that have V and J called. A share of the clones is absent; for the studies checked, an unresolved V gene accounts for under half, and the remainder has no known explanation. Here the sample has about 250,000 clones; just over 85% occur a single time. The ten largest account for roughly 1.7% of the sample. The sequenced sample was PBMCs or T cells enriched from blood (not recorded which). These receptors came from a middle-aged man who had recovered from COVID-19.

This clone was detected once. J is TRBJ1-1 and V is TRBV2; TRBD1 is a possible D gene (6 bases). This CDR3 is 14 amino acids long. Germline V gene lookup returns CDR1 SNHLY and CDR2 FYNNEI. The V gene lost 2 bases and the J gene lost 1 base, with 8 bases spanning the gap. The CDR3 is CASSERGQNTEAFF. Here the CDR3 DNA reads TGTGCCAGCAGTGAAAGGGGACAGAACACTGAAGCTTTCTTT. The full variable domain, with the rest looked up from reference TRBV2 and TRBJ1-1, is EPEVTQTPSHQVTQMGQEVILRCVPISNHLYFYWYRQILGQKVEFLVSFYNNEISEKSEIFDDQFSVERPDGSNFTLKIRSTKLEDSAMYFCASSERGQNTEAFFGQGTRLTVV.

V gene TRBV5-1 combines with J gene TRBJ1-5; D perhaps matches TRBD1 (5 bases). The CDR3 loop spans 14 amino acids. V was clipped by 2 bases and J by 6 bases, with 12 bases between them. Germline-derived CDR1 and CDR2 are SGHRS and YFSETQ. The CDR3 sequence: CASSFDSPGQPQHF. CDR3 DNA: TGCGCCAGCAGCTTCGACAGTCCTGGTCAGCCCCAGCATTTT.

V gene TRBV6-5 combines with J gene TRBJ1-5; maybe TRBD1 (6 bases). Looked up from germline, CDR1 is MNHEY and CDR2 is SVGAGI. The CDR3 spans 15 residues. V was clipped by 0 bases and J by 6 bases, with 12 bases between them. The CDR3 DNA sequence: TGTGCCAGCAGTTACTCGAACAGGGTCCTTCAGCCCCAGCATTTT. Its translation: CASSYSNRVLQPQHF.

Here the CDR3 DNA reads TGTGCCAGCAGTCAACCGGGACTAGCGGGAGTAGGTACGCAGTATTTT. This translates into CASSQPGLAGVGTQYF. The rearrangement links TRBV6-4 to TRBJ2-3; 14 bases are shared with TRBD2. The CDR3 has 16 amino acids. V lost 5 bases and J lost 8; bases outside the gene matches: 9. The germline V gene has CDR1 MRHNA and CDR2 SNTAGT.

The CDR3: CASSATGSGGNTEAFF. Here the CDR3 DNA reads TGTGCCAGCAGTGCAACAGGGAGTGGGGGAAACACTGAAGCTTTCTTT. The chain carries TRBV2 and TRBJ1-1; tentatively, D is TRBD1 (6 bases). The CDR3 runs to 16 residues. Looked up from germline, CDR1 is SNHLY and CDR2 is FYNNEI. V was cut by 4 bases and J by 2 bases, with 17 bases left in between.

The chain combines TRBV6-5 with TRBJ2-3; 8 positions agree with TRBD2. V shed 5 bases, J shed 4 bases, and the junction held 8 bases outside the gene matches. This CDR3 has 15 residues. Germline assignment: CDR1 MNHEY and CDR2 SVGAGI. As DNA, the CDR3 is TGTGCCAGCAGTATACGGGGGGGGGCGGCAGATACGCAGTATTTT. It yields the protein CASSIRGGAADTQYF.

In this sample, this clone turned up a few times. For the CDR3, the DNA is TGTGCCAGCAGCTTTAATAGCGGGGGGGTCCACAATGAGCAGTTCTTC. Translated, it gives CASSFNSGGVHNEQFF. V usage is TRBV5-4 and J usage is TRBJ2-1; 11 bases are a match to TRBD2. The CDR3 runs 16 residues. Germline V gene sequence: CDR1 SGHNT, CDR2 YYREEE (reference sequence). The V and J ends lost 2 bases and 5 bases, in that order; junction bases with no gene match: 6.

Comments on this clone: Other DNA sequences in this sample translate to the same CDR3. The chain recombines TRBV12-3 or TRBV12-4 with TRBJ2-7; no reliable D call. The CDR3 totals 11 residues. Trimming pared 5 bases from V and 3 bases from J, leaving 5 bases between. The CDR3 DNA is TGTGCCAGCAGTCCGAGCTACGAGCAGTACTTC. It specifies CASSPSYEQYF.

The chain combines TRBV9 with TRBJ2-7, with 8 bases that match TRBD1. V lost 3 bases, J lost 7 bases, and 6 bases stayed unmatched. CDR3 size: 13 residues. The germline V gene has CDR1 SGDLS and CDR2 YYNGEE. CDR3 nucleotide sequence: TGTGCCAGCAGCGCAGACAGGGGCGGGGAGCAGTACTTC. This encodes CASSADRGGEQYF.

CDR3 in amino acids: CATRLLGRGETQYF. The CDR3 DNA is TGTGCCACTCGCCTACTTGGGAGGGGAGAGACCCAGTACTTC. This rearrangement joins TRBV15 to TRBJ2-5; 7 bases are shared with TRBD2. After removal of 9 bases from V and 4 bases from J, the junction contained 11 bases not matched to a gene. The CDR3 contains 14 residues. Looked up from germline, CDR1 is LNHNV and CDR2 is YYDKDF (reference sequence).

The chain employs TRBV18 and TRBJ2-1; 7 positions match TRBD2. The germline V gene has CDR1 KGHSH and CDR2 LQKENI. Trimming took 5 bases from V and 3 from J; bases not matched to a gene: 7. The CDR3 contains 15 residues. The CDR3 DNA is TGTGCCAGCTCAACCACCGGGACTAACTACAATGAGCAGTTCTTC. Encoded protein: CASSTTGTNYNEQFF.

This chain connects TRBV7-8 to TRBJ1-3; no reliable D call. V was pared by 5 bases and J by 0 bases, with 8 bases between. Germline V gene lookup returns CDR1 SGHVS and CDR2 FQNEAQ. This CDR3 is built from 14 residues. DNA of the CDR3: TGTGCCAGCAGCCTACAGAGCTCTGGAAACACCATATATTTT. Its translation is CASSLQSSGNTIYF.

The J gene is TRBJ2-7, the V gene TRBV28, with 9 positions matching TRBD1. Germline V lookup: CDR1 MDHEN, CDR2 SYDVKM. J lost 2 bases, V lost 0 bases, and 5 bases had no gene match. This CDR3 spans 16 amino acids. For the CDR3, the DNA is TGTGCCAGCAGTTTATGGGACAGGGGTAAGGCCTACGAGCAGTACTTC. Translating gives CASSLWDRGKAYEQYF.

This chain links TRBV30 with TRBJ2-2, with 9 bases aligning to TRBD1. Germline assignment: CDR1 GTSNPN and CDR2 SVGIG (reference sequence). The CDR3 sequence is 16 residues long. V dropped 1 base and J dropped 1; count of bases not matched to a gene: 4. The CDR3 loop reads CAWSGDRVLNTGELFF. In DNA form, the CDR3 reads TGTGCCTGGAGTGGGGACAGGGTCTTGAACACCGGGGAGCTGTTTTTT.

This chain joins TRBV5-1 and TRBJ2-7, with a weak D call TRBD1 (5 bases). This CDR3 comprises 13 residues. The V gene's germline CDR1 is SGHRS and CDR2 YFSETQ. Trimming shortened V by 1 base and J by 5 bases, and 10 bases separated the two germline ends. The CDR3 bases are TGCGCCAGCAGCTTGTCAGGGAACGACGAGCAGTACTTC. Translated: CASSLSGNDEQYF.

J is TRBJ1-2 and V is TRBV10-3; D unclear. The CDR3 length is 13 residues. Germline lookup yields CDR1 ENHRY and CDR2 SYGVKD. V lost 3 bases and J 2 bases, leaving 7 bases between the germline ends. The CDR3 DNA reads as TGTGCCATCAGTGATTCGGTGAACTATGGCTACACCTTC. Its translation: CAISDSVNYGYTF.

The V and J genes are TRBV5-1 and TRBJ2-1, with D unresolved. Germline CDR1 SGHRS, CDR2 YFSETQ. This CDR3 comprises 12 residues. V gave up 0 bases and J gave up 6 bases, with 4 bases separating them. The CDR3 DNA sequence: TGCGCCAGCAGCTTGGTAGTCAATGAGCAGTTCTTC. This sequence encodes CASSLVVNEQFF.

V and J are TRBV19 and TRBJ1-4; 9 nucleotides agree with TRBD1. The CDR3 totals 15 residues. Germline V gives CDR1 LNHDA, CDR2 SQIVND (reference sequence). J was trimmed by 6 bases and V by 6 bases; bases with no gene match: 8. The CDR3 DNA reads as TGTGCCAGTAGGAGAGACAGGGGGGTGGATGAAAAACTGTTTTTT. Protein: CASRRDRGVDEKLFF.

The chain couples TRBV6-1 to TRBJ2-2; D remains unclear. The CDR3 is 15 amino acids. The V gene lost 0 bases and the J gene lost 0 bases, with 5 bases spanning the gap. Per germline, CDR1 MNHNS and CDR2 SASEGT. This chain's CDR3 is CASSEARANTGELFF. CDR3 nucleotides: TGTGCCAGCAGTGAAGCCCGGGCGAACACCGGGGAGCTGTTTTTT.

The CDR3 sequence is CASSRFLRVEQYF. The DNA of the CDR3 is TGTGCCAGCAGCCGATTCTTGCGCGTCGAGCAGTACTTC. The chain links TRBV7-8 to TRBJ2-7; no firm D call. This CDR3 has 13 residues. Germline-derived CDR1 and CDR2 are SGHVS and FQNEAQ. Trimming took off 5 bases at V and 6 bases at J, with 14 bases between the two ends.

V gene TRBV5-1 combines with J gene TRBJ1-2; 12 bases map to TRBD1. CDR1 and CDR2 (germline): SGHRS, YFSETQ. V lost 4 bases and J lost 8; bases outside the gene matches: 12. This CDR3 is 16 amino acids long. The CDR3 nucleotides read TGCGCCAGCAGCCCGCGTCCGGGACAGGGGGCGCGGGGCTACACCTTC. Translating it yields CASSPRPGQGARGYTF.

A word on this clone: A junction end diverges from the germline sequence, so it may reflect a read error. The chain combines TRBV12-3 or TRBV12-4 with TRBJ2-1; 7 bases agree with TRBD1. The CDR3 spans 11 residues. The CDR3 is CASSHRGPNIF. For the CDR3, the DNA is TGTGCCAGCAGCCACAGGGGCCCCAACATCTTC.

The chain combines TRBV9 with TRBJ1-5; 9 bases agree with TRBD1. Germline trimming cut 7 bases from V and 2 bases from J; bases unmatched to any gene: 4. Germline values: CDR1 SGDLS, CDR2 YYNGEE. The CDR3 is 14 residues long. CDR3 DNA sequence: TGTGCCAGCGGAACAGGGGGCGGCAATCAGCCCCAGCATTTT. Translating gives CASGTGGGNQPQHF.

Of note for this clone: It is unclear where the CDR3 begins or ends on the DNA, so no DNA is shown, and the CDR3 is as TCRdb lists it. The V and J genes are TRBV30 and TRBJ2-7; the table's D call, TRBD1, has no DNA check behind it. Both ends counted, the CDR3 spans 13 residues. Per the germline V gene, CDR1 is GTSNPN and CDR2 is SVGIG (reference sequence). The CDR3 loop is CAWSVGTGNFYHF.

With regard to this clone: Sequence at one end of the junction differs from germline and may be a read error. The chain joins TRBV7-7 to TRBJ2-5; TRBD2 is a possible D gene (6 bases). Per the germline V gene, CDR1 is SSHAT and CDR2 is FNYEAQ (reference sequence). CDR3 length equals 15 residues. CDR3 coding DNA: TGTGCTAGCAGCTTAGGACTCCGGGGGTATGAGACCCAGTACTTC. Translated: CASSLGLRGYETQYF. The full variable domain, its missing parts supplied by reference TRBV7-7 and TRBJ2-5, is GAGVSQSPRYKVTKRGQDVTLRCDPISSHATLYWYQQALGQGPEFLTYFNYEAQPDKSGLPSDRFSAERPEGSISTLTIQRTEQRDSAMYRCASSLGLRGYETQYFGPGTRLLVL.

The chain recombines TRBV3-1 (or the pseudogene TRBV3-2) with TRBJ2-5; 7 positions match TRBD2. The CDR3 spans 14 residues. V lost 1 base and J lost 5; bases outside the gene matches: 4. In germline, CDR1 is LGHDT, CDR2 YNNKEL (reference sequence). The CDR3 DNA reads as TGTGCCAGCAGCCAAGTAGCGGGTGGGGAGACCCAGTACTTC. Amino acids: CASSQVAGGETQYF.

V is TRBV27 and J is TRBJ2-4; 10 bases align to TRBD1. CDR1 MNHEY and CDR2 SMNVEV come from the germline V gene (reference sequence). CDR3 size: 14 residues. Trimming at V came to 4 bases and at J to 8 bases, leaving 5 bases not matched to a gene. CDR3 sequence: CASSWTGGSDIQYF. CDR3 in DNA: TGTGCCAGCAGTTGGACAGGGGGATCTGACATTCAGTACTTC.